This T cell receptor (beta chain) was identified during a study of breast tumors, draining lymph nodes, adjacent tissues. This clonotype has only a few counts. Its antigen is still unknown. Being one base from a much bigger clone, this may be a read error. TCRdb reprocessed the multiplex PCR reads with MiXCR, giving one entry per CDR3 protein. The table shows approximately 100,000 distinct CDR3 sequences, with 20% to 25% occurring only once. Germline V lookup: CDR1 SGDLS, CDR2 YYNGEE. The CDR3 sequence is 15 residues long. The lymph nodes were axillary draining lymph nodes from breast cancer patients. Study conclusions and caveats: Tumors had less TCR diversity than lymph nodes, more than nontumor tissue. Findings are consistent with lymph node origin and intratumoral expansion of most tumor T cells.

The chain carries TRBV9 and TRBJ1-3; D may be TRBD1 (5 bases). This TCR was recovered from a female donor with breast cancer. Some clones in this sample may be carry-over from other donors' samples. The sample was axillary lymph node tissue. The CDR3 region is CASSVDGAFGTTIYF. DNA for the CDR3: TGTGCCAGCAGCGTAGATGGGGCGTTTGGAACCACCATATATTTT.